This T cell receptor beta chain was captured by sequencing in a study of shared clonotypes between healthy human individuals. Study information: Participating donors consisted of two women and a few men aged 18 to 49. CD8 memory received one plate per donor, CD8 naive two, CD4 memory three and CD4 naive three. General observations from the study: The study found roughly 5.3% of naive CD4 clonotypes shared across a few donors. Naive subsets generally had larger estimated richness than memory subsets.

Germline V gene lookup returns CDR1 ENHRY and CDR2 SYGVKD. CDR3 length equals 14 residues. V lost 7 bases to trimming and J lost 0 bases, with 10 bases between them. Remarks on this clone: What it recognizes is unknown.

Method: immunoSEQ multiplex PCR; TCRdb's copy keeps in-frame clones and lacks some. The sample holds about 2,500,000 clones, about 92% seen once. The sequence derives from a man younger than 35 in good health. The sample taken for sequencing was naive CD4+ T cells sorted from blood. Subset denoted: CD45RA+ positively selected. The chain is built from TRBV10-3 and TRBJ1-3; D is undetermined. CDR3 sequence: CAITETRSGNTIYF. In DNA, the CDR3 is TGTGCCATCACCGAGACACGCTCTGGAAACACCATATATTTT.